This T cell receptor beta chain is drawn from a study of robustness of blood B and T cell sequencing (dated by TCRdb to the late 2010s). About the study as a whole: The goal of the study was to figure out the amount of peripheral blood required to reliably characterize the TCRbeta and IgG repertoires of an individual. In each of the nine to ten independently drawn blood samples, both the TCRbeta and the IgG repertoires were quantified. As technical replicates, two replicate TCRbeta cDNA libraries were made from one shared RNA pool taken from a single 10 ml draw.

What the research found in general, with its limitations: Evidence of cross-contamination, likely from batch processing, showed up in one pair of TCRbeta libraries, so the UMI-sequence pairs shared by that pair of libraries were removed. Pooling tubes did not increase the overlap of rare TCRbeta clonotypes, which implies that much larger blood volumes would be needed to capture rare TCRbeta clonotypes. Between the technical replicate libraries, 90% to 95% of the top 10,000 TCRbeta clonotypes in one library were also present in the other library. The 1,000 most abundant TCRbeta clonotypes from the pooled draws were found in every single 10 ml sample. EDTA tubes required immediate fractionation, limiting use in multi-site collections. A full plateau was not reached by TCRbeta rarefaction curves, suggesting under-sequencing or many low-abundance clonotypes. Coverage of the top 10,000 TCRbeta clonotypes approached saturation when 3 or 4 tubes (30-40 ml blood) were combined.

The library was obtained by PCR. The sequencer listed for this sample is Illumina MiSeq. cDNA was synthesized with SMARTScribe reverse transcriptase and a 5' template-switch oligo that added a universal priming site. Each cDNA molecule was tagged by a 12-nucleotide random unique molecular identifier (UMI) carried on the template-switch oligo. Chain-specific reverse primers targeted TCRbeta transcripts during reverse transcription. Leftover template-switch adapters were removed by uracil DNA glycosylase treatment, and cDNA was purified using a Qiagen MinElute kit. The first PCR ran for about 20 cycles with KAPA HiFi HotStart ReadyMix and step-out primers, divided among four 50 microliter reactions. Before further amplification, first-round PCR products were gel-purified. Illumina Nextera adapters were added in a second 8-cycle PCR, after which libraries were purified and pooled. For each TCRbeta molecule, the UMI barcode was captured by a 50-nucleotide 5' read. Per the original workflow: Reads were grouped by UMI into consensus reads using the MIGEC toolkit. Final reads were produced by merging forward and reverse consensus reads with PEAR. Identical UMI-sequence pairs shared across libraries were treated as cross-sample contamination and removed by a custom decontamination script. MIGMAP, a wrapper around IgBLAST, was used to carry out V(D)J assignment and CDR3 extraction. A TCR clonotype was defined by an identical V gene, J gene and CDR3 amino acid sequence; no sequencing was done for CDR1 and CDR2. TCRdb ran its own pipeline on the public reads, namely fastp trimming at Q25 and MiXCR clone calling, and kept in-frame beta chains. Every CDR3 protein is listed once, alongside the most common genes and DNA of its rows. These V and J calls derive from TCRdb rather than the authors' analysis. In all, the sample holds over 1,500 distinct CDR3 sequences, and around 58% of those were seen once. The top ten clones comprise about 40% of the sample.

This clonotype has a handful of counts. Its antigen is still unknown. Base qualities were left out, and no much larger clone turns up one base away. CDR1 and CDR2, looked up from the germline V gene (reference sequence), are SEHNR and FQNEAQ. Reading from cysteine to phenylalanine, the CDR3 counts 15 amino acids. Of the read, only the CDR3 DNA is kept; its 45 bases are in frame from base 1. V was cut back by 4 bases and J by 0 bases, leaving a gap of 12 bases between them. mRNA, which captures expressed receptors, was used instead of genomic DNA for quantification of TCRbeta repertoires. Buffy coat leukocytes were collected into Trizol, and RNA was extracted with the Direct-zol RNA MiniPrep Plus kit without cell sorting. To separate plasma, buffy coat and red blood cells, EDTA blood tubes were immediately centrifuged at 4 degrees C.

The sample consisted of peripheral blood. The chain was built from TRBV7-9 and TRBJ1-1, with no D gene named confidently. This TCR derives from a human donor in good health. The nucleotides are TGTGCCAGCAGCTCGATCCAGGTTCTGAACACTGAAGCTTTCTTT. Its protein reads: CASSSIQVLNTEAFF.